The T cell receptor (beta chain) under discussion was sequenced for a study of Ad26.COV2.S vaccination and SARS-CoV-2 variants. The germline V and J ends were trimmed by 6 bases and 3 bases, with 5 bases remaining between them. Germline CDR1 reads SNHLY; CDR2 reads FYNNEI. This CDR3 contains 11 residues. Treatment described: 19 received Ad26.COV2.S at low or high dose, single or two shots; five or six received placebo; per-sample allocation not given. The samples date from day 63 after the first vaccine or placebo injection. Some clones are missing from TCRdb's copy, which holds only in-frame ones; the method was immunoSEQ multiplex PCR. The sample includes about 680,000 clones, around 89% seen only once; the top ten take approximately 1.5%.

Source: peripheral blood, taken in a trial of Ad26.COV2.S vaccine versus placebo. The chain recombines TRBV2 with TRBJ1-1; a weak D match, TRBD1 (5 bases). The TCR originated in a person aged 18 to 65 who received the Ad26.COV2.S COVID-19 vaccine or a placebo. The CDR3 reads CASRGDTEAFF. CDR3 DNA: TGTGCCAGCAGAGGGGACACTGAAGCTTTCTTT.